One and the same sample provided the 8 T cell receptor beta chains below, sequenced in a study of T cells expressing NK-cell markers. After re-calling the 5' RACE reads, TCRdb lists one entry per CDR3 protein, DNA absent. The sample yields over 350,000 distinct CDR3 sequences, of which the top ten take up roughly a tenth. The material sequenced was blood T cells: a sorted CD56 or NKG2C T cell subset, CD4+ or CD8+ T cells, or bulk PBMC T cells (not recorded which). These receptors were collected from a woman in her 50s in good health.

The chain has TRBV5-5 and TRBJ1-1; the D gene TCRdb calls, TRBD1, cannot be checked with no DNA. The CDR3 totals 15 residues. Per germline, CDR1 SGHKS and CDR2 YYEKEE (reference sequence). CDR3 region: CASSLLRQGDTEAFF.

This chain connects TRBV18 to TRBJ2-5. This CDR3 is built from 15 residues. Germline V CDR1 and CDR2: KGHSH, LQKENI. The chain's CDR3 is CASSRFGDFQETQYF.

The rearrangement uses TRBV24-1 and TRBJ2-1; the TCRdb call, TRBD1, lacks DNA for checking. Germline V gene data show CDR1 as KGHDR and CDR2 as SFDVKD. This CDR3 has 13 residues. The CDR3 reads CATSDRPGNEQFF.

The J gene is TRBJ2-1, the V gene TRBV12-3 or TRBV12-4; the TCRdb call, TRBD1, lacks DNA for checking. The CDR3 runs 14 residues. The CDR3 region is CASSLPTGYGEQFF.

The chain is built from TRBV2 and TRBJ2-4; TCRdb returns TRBD2, unconfirmable since there is no DNA. The V gene's germline CDR1 is SNHLY and CDR2 FYNNEI. The CDR3 has 12 amino acids. This CDR3 is CASTGLENIQYF. The full variable domain, with the rest looked up from reference TRBV2 and TRBJ2-4, is EPEVTQTPSHQVTQMGQEVILRCVPISNHLYFYWYRQILGQKVEFLVSFYNNEISEKSEIFDDQFSVERPDGSNFTLKIRSTKLEDSAMYFCASTGLENIQYFGAGTRLSVL.

The chain links TRBV12-3 or TRBV12-4 to TRBJ2-1; TCRdb's D gene call, TRBD1, goes unchecked for lack of DNA. This CDR3 spans 13 amino acids. CDR3 region: CASSGTGLAEQFF.

The chain combines TRBV11-2 with TRBJ2-4; TCRdb's assignment of TRBD1 cannot be checked, as there is no DNA. The CDR3 length is 13 residues. Per germline, CDR1 SGHAT and CDR2 FQNNGV. The CDR3 sequence is CATQGQGKNIQYF.

The chain carries TRBV30 and TRBJ2-1; the TCRdb call, TRBD1, lacks DNA for checking. The CDR3 covers 11 residues. Looked up from germline, CDR1 is GTSNPN and CDR2 is SVGIG (reference sequence). Here the CDR3 reads CAWSVQKQEFF.